The sequence of this TCR beta chain was determined in a study of T cells after yellow fever vaccination. Study-level information: SMART-Seq v4 Ultra Low Input handled preparation of low-cell-number fractions.

This clonotype was counted ten times or more. The antigen is unknown. The CDR3 has 13 amino acids. Trimming removed 5 bases from V and 3 bases from J, with 11 bases in between. The germline V gene encodes CDR1 MNHEY and CDR2 SMNVEV (reference sequence). Notes on the study in general: Abundant clonotypes from the bulk population could have been carried over as contaminants into FACS-sorted repertoires. Post-booster samples contained most primary-vaccination clones (nearly 98% CD4, around 88% CD8).

Template switching with 5'RACE generated the TCR cDNA and added a universal primer site and UMIs. In TCRdb, the 5' RACE reads were re-called with MiXCR into one record per CDR3 protein. The data contain some 600,000 distinct CDR3 sequences, roughly 12% of them singletons. Sequencing was performed on PBMCs, taken on the day of the yellow fever booster vaccination. The chain combines TRBV27 with TRBJ2-7; D remains ambiguous. The sequence came from a man between 25 and 39 years old who received the YFV17D yellow fever vaccine. CDR3 residues: CASSPGPLYEQYF. CDR3 in DNA: TGTGCCAGCAGTCCCGGGCCCCTCTACGAGCAGTACTTC.